This T cell receptor (beta chain) appears in the sequencing data of a study of sequential checkpoint blockade in melanoma. Profiling relied on immunoSEQ multiplex PCR, and the TCRdb table lists in-frame clones only, not all of them. The sample lists 15,000 to 20,000 clones, roughly 73% seen once, with around 22% in the top ten. Treatment in this sample: randomized to nivolumab then ipilimumab (arm A) or the reverse (arm B). No patient had prior DNA-damaging chemotherapy. From thawed PBMCs, live CD3+CD8+ cells negative for CD19 and CD56 were sorted. Germline CDR1 is MNHEY and CDR2 is SMNVEV (reference sequence). The CDR3 is 16 residues long. V lost 0 bases to trimming and J lost 0 bases, with 9 bases between them.

The sequencing here drew on CD8+ T cells sorted from blood (inferred from file names), taken from a patient given nivolumab and ipilimumab in sequence. This sequence originates from a human donor with melanoma. The V gene is TRBV27, the J gene TRBJ1-5, with D possibly being TRBD1 (6 bases). For the CDR3, the DNA is TGTGCCAGCAGTTTATCGGGGGGGGCTAGCAATCAGCCCCAGCATTTT. Protein: CASSLSGGASNQPQHF.